The 23 T cell receptor beta chains below come from one sample, sequenced in a study of T cell responses to AZD1222 COVID-19 vaccine. Generated by immunoSEQ multiplex PCR, the TCRdb table keeps only in-frame clones and is missing some. The top ten clones hold under 6.5% of a sample with over 70,000 clones, around 90% of them seen once. The source was peripheral blood, collected on day 0 of AZD1222 vaccination. The origin of the receptors is an adult in good health.

V usage is TRBV28 and J usage is TRBJ1-5; D unclear. Germline V gives CDR1 MDHEN, CDR2 SYDVKM. V was clipped by 5 bases and J by 0 bases, with 8 bases between them. The CDR3 totals 14 residues. The CDR3, as DNA: TGTGCCAGCAGTCGGTTGTATAGCAATCAGCCCCAGCATTTT. It is translated as CASSRLYSNQPQHF.

The chain joins TRBV4-2 to TRBJ1-5, with no clear D. The CDR3 loop spans 14 amino acids. V dropped 1 base and J dropped 1 base, with 5 bases sitting between them. Germline V CDR1 and CDR2: LGHNA, YNFKEQ. CDR3 residues: CASSQGWSNQPQHF. The CDR3 DNA reads as TGTGCCAGCAGCCAAGGATGGAGCAATCAGCCCCAGCATTTT.

The CDR3 spells CASSLAENTEAFF. In DNA, the CDR3 is TGTGCCAGCAGTTTAGCAGAGAACACTGAAGCTTTCTTT. V usage is TRBV12-3 or TRBV12-4 and J usage is TRBJ1-1; D remains unclear. The V and J ends lost 0 bases and 1 base respectively, with 3 bases between them. The CDR3 spans 13 residues.

V is TRBV28 and J is TRBJ2-5; 7 nucleotides agree with TRBD1. V lost 6 bases and J lost 0; bases outside the gene matches: 4. This CDR3 has 14 residues. The germline V gene has CDR1 MDHEN and CDR2 SYDVKM. The CDR3 protein is CASRVDRDQETQYF. The CDR3 coding sequence is TGTGCCAGCAGGGTAGACAGGGACCAAGAGACCCAGTACTTC.

The rearrangement uses TRBV7-2 and TRBJ1-1, with D possibly being TRBD1 (5 bases). Germline V gene data show CDR1 as SGHTA and CDR2 as FQGNSA. This CDR3 is built from 13 residues. Trimming cost V 7 bases and J 4 bases, with 13 bases left between them. The DNA of the CDR3 is TGTGCCAGCACCCTAAGGAGGGGCACTGAAGCTTTCTTT. It specifies CASTLRRGTEAFF.

The genes are TRBV19 and TRBJ1-5; D is undetermined. The V gene's germline CDR1 is LNHDA and CDR2 SQIVND (reference sequence). V was shortened by 3 bases and J by 5 bases, with 5 bases between the two germline ends. The CDR3 length is 12 residues. The CDR3 bases are TGTGCCAGTAGTATTTGGGATCAGCCCCAGCATTTT. This codes for CASSIWDQPQHF. The whole variable domain, remainder taken from reference TRBV19 and TRBJ1-5, is DGGITQSPKYLFRKEGQNVTLSCEQNLNHDAMYWYRQDPGQGLRLIYYSQIVNDFQKGDIAEGYSVSREKKESFPLTVTSAQKNPTAFYLCASSIWDQPQHFGDGTRLSIL.

V usage is TRBV4-3 and J usage is TRBJ1-5; D is unresolved. This CDR3 comprises 15 residues. The V end was cut by 0 bases, the J end by 5 bases, with 11 bases between. Germline CDR1 LGHNA, CDR2 YSLEER. CDR3 protein: CASSQEGRFDQPQHF. CDR3 DNA: TGCGCCAGCAGCCAAGAGGGAAGGTTCGATCAGCCCCAGCATTTT.

Of note for this clone: The same CDR3 is also encoded by other DNA sequences in this sample. The chain couples TRBV9 to TRBJ2-3, with 7 bases aligning to TRBD2. V dropped 0 bases and J dropped 4; count of bases not matched to a gene: 5. CDR3 length: 15 residues. Germline CDR1 SGDLS, CDR2 YYNGEE. As DNA, the CDR3 is TGTGCCAGCAGCGTAGGCGGGAGCGGCGCAGATACGCAGTATTTT. It translates to CASSVGGSGADTQYF.

Here the CDR3 reads CASRPGTPLSDEQYF. The CDR3 region has the DNA TGTGCCAGCAGACCCGGGACCCCCCTCAGCGACGAGCAGTACTTC. The V and J genes are TRBV28 and TRBJ2-7, with D possibly called TRBD1 or TRBD2 (5 bases each). The CDR3 is 15 amino acids. V was pared by 6 bases and J by 5 bases, with 20 bases between. Germline CDR1 reads MDHEN; CDR2 reads SYDVKM. The variable domain in full, completed from reference TRBV28 and TRBJ2-7, reads DVKVTQSSRYLVKRTGEKVFLECVQDMDHENMFWYRQDPGLGLRLIYFSYDVKMKEKGDIPEGYSVSREKKERFSLILESASTNQTSMYLCASRPGTPLSDEQYFGPGTRLTVT.

V and J are TRBV19 and TRBJ1-5; 8 bases map to TRBD1. CDR1 and CDR2 (germline): LNHDA, SQIVND (reference sequence). Trimming cost V 5 bases and J 5 bases; bases outside gene matches: 2. The CDR3 totals 13 residues. The DNA of the CDR3 is TGTGCCAGTAGTTGGACAGGGTATCAGCCCCAGCATTTT. As protein: CASSWTGYQPQHF.

The V gene is TRBV5-1, the J gene TRBJ2-2; 7 bases match TRBD1. Unmatched junction bases numbered 9, after V lost 4 bases and J lost 3 bases. The CDR3 covers 16 residues. Germline CDR1 and CDR2: SGHRS and YFSETQ. For the CDR3, the DNA is TGCGCCAGCAGCCCGACTCTAACAGGGGACACCGGGGAGCTGTTTTTT. This encodes CASSPTLTGDTGELFF.

The chain joins TRBV9 to TRBJ1-1; 7 bases agree with TRBD1. The V and J ends lost 4 bases and 4 bases, in that order; junction bases with no gene match: 7. The germline V gene has CDR1 SGDLS and CDR2 YYNGEE. There are 14 residues in the CDR3. The CDR3 nucleotides read TGTGCCAGCAGCCTAAGGGACAGTTCCACTGAAGCTTTCTTT. It yields the protein CASSLRDSSTEAFF.

The chain recombines TRBV18 with TRBJ1-1; 11 bases map to TRBD1. The CDR3 covers 14 residues. Germline values: CDR1 KGHSH, CDR2 LQKENI. Unmatched junction bases numbered 1, after V lost 3 bases and J lost 4 bases. In DNA form, the CDR3 reads TGTGCCAGCTCACCCGGGACAGGGGGCACTGAAGCTTTCTTT. Its protein is CASSPGTGGTEAFF.

This clone was detected a few times. The CDR3 bases are TGTGCCAGCAGCCAGGGTTCCTATAATTCACCCCTCCACTTT. Its translation: CASSQGSYNSPLHF. This chain joins TRBV9 and TRBJ1-6, with D possibly being TRBD1 (5 bases). The V and J ends lost 4 bases and 1 base respectively, with 6 bases between them. The germline CDR1 and CDR2 sequences are SGDLS and YYNGEE. The CDR3 is 14 residues long.

The genes are TRBV24-1 and TRBJ2-5, with D hard to call. CDR3 length: 11 residues. The germline V and J ends were trimmed by 5 bases and 2 bases, with 2 bases remaining between them. The V gene's germline CDR1 is KGHDR and CDR2 SFDVKD. The CDR3 loop reads CATSAQETQYF. The CDR3 coding sequence is TGTGCCACCAGTGCTCAAGAGACCCAGTACTTC.

The rearrangement uses TRBV7-9 and TRBJ1-3, with D maybe TRBD1 (6 bases). This CDR3 region has 14 residues. Between the trimmed V and J ends, which lost 5 bases and 2 bases, there was a span of 10 bases. Germline V gene sequence: CDR1 SEHNR, CDR2 FQNEAQ (reference sequence). The CDR3 loop reads CASSTGTPGNTIYF. The DNA of the CDR3 is TGTGCCAGCAGCACGGGGACACCTGGAAACACCATATATTTT.

This clone was observed a few times. Other nucleotide sequences in the sample specify the same CDR3. This sequence joins TRBV5-4 and TRBJ2-2; possibly TRBD1 for D (7 bases). V gave up 5 bases and J gave up 5 bases, with 13 bases separating them. The CDR3 has 14 residues. Germline CDR1 reads SGHNT; CDR2 reads YYREEE (reference sequence). The CDR3 protein is CASRRDRQTGELFF. The DNA of the CDR3 is TGTGCCAGCAGGCGGGACAGACAGACCGGGGAGCTGTTTTTT.

The chain's CDR3 is CASRNRVGDNSPLHF. The CDR3 DNA is TGTGCCAGCAGGAACAGGGTAGGAGATAATTCACCCCTCCACTTT. V gene TRBV6-4 combines with J gene TRBJ1-6, with a tentative D call TRBD1 (6 bases). V was clipped by 6 bases and J by 5 bases, with 14 bases between them. The CDR3 has 15 amino acids. From germline, CDR1 is MRHNA and CDR2 SNTAGT.

V and J are TRBV21-1 and TRBJ2-1. TRBV21-1 is tagged as a pseudogene. The CDR3 contains 13 residues. CDR3 region: CASFGPSYNEQFF. The CDR3 coding sequence is TGTGCCAGCTTTGGTCCTTCCTACAATGAGCAGTTCTTC.

The chain employs TRBV6-5 and TRBJ2-5, with a weak D call TRBD1 (5 bases). CDR1 is MNHEY, CDR2 SVGAGI, per germline. This CDR3 has 14 residues. Deletions cut 8 bases from V and 1 base from J, with 14 bases between. DNA for the CDR3: TGTGCCAGCTCCCAGGAGACAGTCCAAGAGACCCAGTACTTC. This gives the protein CASSQETVQETQYF.

This clone was seen a few times. This rearrangement joins TRBV6-6 to TRBJ1-1; 7 bases are a match to TRBD1. Looked up from germline, CDR1 is MNHNY and CDR2 is SVGAGI (reference sequence). The length of the CDR3 is 12 residues. The V segment lost 2 bases and the J segment 8 bases; nucleotides outside the gene matches: 2. CDR3 sequence reads: CASSYGDREAFF. In DNA form, the CDR3 reads TGTGCCAGCAGTTACGGGGACAGAGAAGCTTTCTTT.

As DNA, the CDR3 is TGTGCCAGCAGTACCGGGACAGTTGGGTTCGGGGAGCTGTTTTTT. It translates to CASSTGTVGFGELFF. The chain carries TRBV27 and TRBJ2-2; 7 bases fit TRBD1. CDR1 is MNHEY, CDR2 SMNVEV, per germline (reference sequence). The CDR3 extends over 15 amino acids. J gave up 7 bases and V 5 bases, and 10 bases lay outside the gene matches.

The sample holds one count of this clone. This chain uses TRBV28 with TRBJ1-1, with 7 nucleotides matching TRBD1. Trimming removed 3 bases from V and 6 bases from J; junction bases left unmatched: 4. The CDR3 contains 13 residues. The V gene's germline CDR1 is MDHEN and CDR2 SYDVKM. The CDR3 here is CASSFEDRPEAFF. In nucleotides, the CDR3 is TGTGCCAGCAGTTTCGAGGACAGGCCTGAAGCTTTCTTT. Based on the CDR3 plus reference TRBV28 and TRBJ1-1, the full variable domain is DVKVTQSSRYLVKRTGEKVFLECVQDMDHENMFWYRQDPGLGLRLIYFSYDVKMKEKGDIPEGYSVSREKKERFSLILESASTNQTSMYLCASSFEDRPEAFFGQGTRLTVV.